This T cell receptor beta chain comes out of a study of T cell responses to AZD1222 COVID-19 vaccine. The CDR3 sequence is 17 residues long. Trimming at V came to 2 bases and at J to 2 bases, leaving 4 bases not matched to a gene. Germline CDR1 is SNHLY and CDR2 is FYNNEI. Turning to this clone: Its antigen remains unidentified.

The data were produced by immunoSEQ multiplex PCR, yet TCRdb's version contains in-frame clones alone and is incomplete. Counted here are around 220,000 clones, approximately 94% occurring once; the ten biggest clones make up over 1.5%. Findings and caveats of the study: A reported finding is that nearly half of spike-specific TCRs target unmutated variant regions. Spike-specific TCR breadth rose after two AZD1222 doses, and depth rose as well. Baseline testing showed seropositivity in only a handful of AZD1222 recipients. Donors were largely white British and mainly female; clonal diversity was possibly underestimated.

The source of this sequence is an adult who received the MenACWY meningococcal vaccine as a control. V and J are TRBV2 and TRBJ1-3, with 12 bases identical to TRBD1. Sequencing was performed on peripheral blood, taken 28 days after the second dose of the MenACWY control vaccine. CDR3 sequence (DNA): TGTGCCAGCAGTGAACGGGACAGGGGGCTAACTGGAAACACCATATATTTT. It specifies CASSERDRGLTGNTIYF.